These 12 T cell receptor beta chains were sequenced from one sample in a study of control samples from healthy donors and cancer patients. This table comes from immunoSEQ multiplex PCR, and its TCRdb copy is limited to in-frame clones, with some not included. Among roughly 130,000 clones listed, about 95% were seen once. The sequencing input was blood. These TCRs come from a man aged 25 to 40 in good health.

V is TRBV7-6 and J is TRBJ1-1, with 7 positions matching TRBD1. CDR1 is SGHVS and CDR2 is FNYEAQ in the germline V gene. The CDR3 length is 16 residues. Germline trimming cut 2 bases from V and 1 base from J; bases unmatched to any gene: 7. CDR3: CASSLRGRGENTEAFF. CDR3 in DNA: TGTGCCAGCAGCTTAAGGGGGCGGGGCGAGAACACTGAAGCTTTCTTT.

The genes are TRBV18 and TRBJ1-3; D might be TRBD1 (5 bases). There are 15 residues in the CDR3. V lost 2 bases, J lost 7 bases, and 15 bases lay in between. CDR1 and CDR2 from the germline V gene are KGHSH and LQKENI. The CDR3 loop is CASSPSQGRTNTIYF. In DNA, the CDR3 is TGTGCCAGCTCACCATCCCAGGGCAGGACGAACACCATATATTTT.

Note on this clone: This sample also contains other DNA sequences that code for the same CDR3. This chain's CDR3 is CASSQWVELAGGPNTGELFF. The CDR3 DNA sequence: TGTGCCAGCAGCCAATGGGTAGAACTCGCGGGGGGGCCGAACACCGGGGAGCTGTTTTTT. The genes are TRBV3-1 (or the pseudogene TRBV3-2) and TRBJ2-2; 9 bases match TRBD2. V lost 2 bases and J lost 0; bases outside the gene matches: 13. Germline V lookup: CDR1 LGHDT, CDR2 YNNKEL (reference sequence). This CDR3 region has 20 residues.

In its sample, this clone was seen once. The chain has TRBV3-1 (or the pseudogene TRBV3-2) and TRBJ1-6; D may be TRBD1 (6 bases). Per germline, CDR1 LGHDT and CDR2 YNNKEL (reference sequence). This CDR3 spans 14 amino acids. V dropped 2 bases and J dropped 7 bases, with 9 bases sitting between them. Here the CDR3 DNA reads TGTGCCAGCAGCCAAAGCCAGGGGAATTCACCCCTCCACTTT. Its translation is CASSQSQGNSPLHF.

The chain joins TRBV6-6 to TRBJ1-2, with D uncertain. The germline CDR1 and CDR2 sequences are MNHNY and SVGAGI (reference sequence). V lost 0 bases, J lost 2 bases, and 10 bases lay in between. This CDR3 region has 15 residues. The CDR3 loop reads CASSYSMTENYGYTF. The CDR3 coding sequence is TGTGCCAGCAGTTACTCGATGACGGAGAACTATGGCTACACCTTC.

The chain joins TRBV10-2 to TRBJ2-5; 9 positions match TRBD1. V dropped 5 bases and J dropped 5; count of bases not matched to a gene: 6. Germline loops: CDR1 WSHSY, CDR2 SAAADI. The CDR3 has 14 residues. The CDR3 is CASSTGQGLETQYF. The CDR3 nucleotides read TGCGCCAGCAGTACGGGACAGGGCTTGGAGACCCAGTACTTC.

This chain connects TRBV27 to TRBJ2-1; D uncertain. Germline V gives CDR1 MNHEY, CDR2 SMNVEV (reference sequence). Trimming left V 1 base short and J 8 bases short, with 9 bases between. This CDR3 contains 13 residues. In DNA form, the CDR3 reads TGTGCCAGCAGTTTATTCCAAGCATATGAGCAGTTCTTC. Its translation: CASSLFQAYEQFF.

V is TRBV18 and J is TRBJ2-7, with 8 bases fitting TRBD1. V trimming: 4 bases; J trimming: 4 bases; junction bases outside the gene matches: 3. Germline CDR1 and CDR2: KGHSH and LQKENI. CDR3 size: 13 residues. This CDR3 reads CASSQTGVYEQYF. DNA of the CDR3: TGTGCCAGCTCACAGACAGGGGTGTACGAGCAGTACTTC. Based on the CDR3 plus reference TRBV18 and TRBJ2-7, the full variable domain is NAGVMQNPRHLVRRRGQEARLRCSPMKGHSHVYWYRQLPEEGLKFMVYLQKENIIDESGMPKERFSAEFPKEGPSILRIQQVVRGDSAAYFCASSQTGVYEQYFGPGTRLTVT.

CDR3 nucleotides: TGTGCCAGCAGCTTGATCCGCGAAGGCAGAGACTTAGCCAAAAACATTCAGTACTTC. Residues: CASSLIREGRDLAKNIQYF. This chain links TRBV5-5 with TRBJ2-4; D unclear. Trimming took 1 base from V and 0 from J, leaving 20 bases between them. CDR3 length equals 19 residues. Germline CDR1 reads SGHKS; CDR2 reads YYEKEE (reference sequence).

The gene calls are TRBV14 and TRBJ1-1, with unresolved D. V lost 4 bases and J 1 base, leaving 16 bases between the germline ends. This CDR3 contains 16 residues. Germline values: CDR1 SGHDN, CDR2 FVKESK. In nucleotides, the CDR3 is TGTGCCAGCAGCCCTTTGTCGGGGTGGACGAACACTGAAGCTTTCTTT. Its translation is CASSPLSGWTNTEAFF.

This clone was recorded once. CDR3 loop: CASSKTGGGYSNQPQHF. CDR3 bases: TGTGCCAGTAGTAAGACAGGGGGCGGCTATAGCAATCAGCCCCAGCATTTT. J is TRBJ1-5 and V is TRBV19; 10 nucleotides line up with TRBD1. Germline trimming cut 4 bases from V and 0 bases from J; bases unmatched to any gene: 6. Germline CDR1 and CDR2: LNHDA and SQIVND (reference sequence). The CDR3 sequence is 17 residues long.

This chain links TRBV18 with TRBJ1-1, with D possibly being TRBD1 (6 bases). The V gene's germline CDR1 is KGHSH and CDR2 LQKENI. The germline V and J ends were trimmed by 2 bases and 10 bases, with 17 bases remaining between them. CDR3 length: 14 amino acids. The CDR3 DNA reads TGTGCCAGCTCACCATCCGTCCGGGGGGCAGCAGCTTTCTTT. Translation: CASSPSVRGAAAFF.